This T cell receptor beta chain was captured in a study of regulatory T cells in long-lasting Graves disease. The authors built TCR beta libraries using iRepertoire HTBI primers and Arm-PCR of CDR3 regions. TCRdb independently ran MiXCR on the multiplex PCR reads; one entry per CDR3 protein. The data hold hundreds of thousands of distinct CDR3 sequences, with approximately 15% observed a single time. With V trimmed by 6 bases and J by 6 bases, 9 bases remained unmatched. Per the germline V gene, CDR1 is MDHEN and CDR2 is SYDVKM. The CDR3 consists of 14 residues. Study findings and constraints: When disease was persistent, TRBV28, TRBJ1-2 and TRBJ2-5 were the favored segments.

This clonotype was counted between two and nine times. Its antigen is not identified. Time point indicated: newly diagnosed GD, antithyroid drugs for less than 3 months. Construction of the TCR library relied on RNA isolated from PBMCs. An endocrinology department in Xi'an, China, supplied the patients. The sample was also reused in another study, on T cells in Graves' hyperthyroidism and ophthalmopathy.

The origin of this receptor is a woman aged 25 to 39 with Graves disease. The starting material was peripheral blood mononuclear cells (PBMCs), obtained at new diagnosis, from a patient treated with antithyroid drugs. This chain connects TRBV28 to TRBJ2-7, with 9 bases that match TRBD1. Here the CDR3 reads CASSTLTGGREQYF. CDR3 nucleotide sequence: TGTGCCAGCAGCACTTTAACAGGGGGCCGCGAGCAGTACTTC.